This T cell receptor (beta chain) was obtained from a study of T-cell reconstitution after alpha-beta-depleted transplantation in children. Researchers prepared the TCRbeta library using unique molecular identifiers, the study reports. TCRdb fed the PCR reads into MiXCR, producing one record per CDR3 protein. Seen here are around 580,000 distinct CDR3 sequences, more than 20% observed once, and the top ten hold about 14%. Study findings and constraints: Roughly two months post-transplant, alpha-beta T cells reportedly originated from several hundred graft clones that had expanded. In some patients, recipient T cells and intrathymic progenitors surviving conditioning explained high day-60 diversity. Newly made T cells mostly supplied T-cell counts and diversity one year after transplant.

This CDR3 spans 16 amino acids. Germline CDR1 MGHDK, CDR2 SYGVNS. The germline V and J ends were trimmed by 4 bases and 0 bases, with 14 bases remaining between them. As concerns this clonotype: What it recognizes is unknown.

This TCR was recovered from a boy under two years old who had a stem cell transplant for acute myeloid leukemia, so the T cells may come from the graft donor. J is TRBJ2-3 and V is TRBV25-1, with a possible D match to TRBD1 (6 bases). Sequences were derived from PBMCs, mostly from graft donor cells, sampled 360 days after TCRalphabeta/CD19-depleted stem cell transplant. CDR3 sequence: CASSVYTGHSTDTQYF. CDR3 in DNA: TGTGCCAGCAGTGTATATACGGGACACAGCACAGATACGCAGTATTTT.